These 26 T cell receptor beta chains share one sample of origin, sequenced in a study of T cells in Graves' hyperthyroidism and ophthalmopathy. RNA transcripts were the template for amplifying TCR beta CDR3 regions. In the first-round RT-PCR of the TCR CDR3, the HTBI primer set was used. MiXCR, applied by TCRdb to the multiplex PCR reads, yields one record per CDR3 protein. This sample carries more than 450,000 distinct CDR3 sequences, around 13% of them seen once, and the ten largest clones take more than 11%. The sequencing input was blood. These receptors were taken from a woman aged 40 to 49 with Graves' hyperthyroidism.

This clonotype was seen many times. This rearrangement joins TRBV7-9 to TRBJ2-7, with no clear D. Trimming shortened V by 1 base and J by 0 bases, and 7 bases separated the two germline ends. This CDR3 has 14 amino acids. CDR1 is SEHNR and CDR2 is FQNEAQ in the germline V gene (reference sequence). The CDR3 loop reads CASSLEGDSYEQYF. The CDR3 nucleotides read TGTGCCAGCAGCTTAGAAGGCGACTCCTACGAGCAGTACTTC.

This clonotype turned up a few times. This chain uses TRBV4-1 with TRBJ1-1, with D possibly TRBD1 on 6 matching bases. Germline CDR1 and CDR2: MGHRA and YSYEKL. The germline V and J ends were trimmed by 1 base and 0 bases, with 12 bases remaining between them. The CDR3 runs 16 residues. The CDR3 DNA reads TGCGCCAGCAGCCAAGTCCCAGGGGTCTTGAACACTGAAGCTTTCTTT. It is translated as CASSQVPGVLNTEAFF.

This clonotype was detected ten times or more. The rearrangement uses TRBV12-3 or TRBV12-4 and TRBJ1-2, with 8 bases lining up with TRBD1. V lost 6 bases to trimming and J lost 3 bases; unmatched junction nucleotides: 3. The CDR3 length is 13 residues. The CDR3 DNA is TGTGCCAGCAGCCGGACAGGGTACTATGGCTACACCTTC. Protein sequence: CASSRTGYYGYTF.

This clonotype was picked up many times. This chain links TRBV12-3 or TRBV12-4 with TRBJ2-5; D gene unclear. The length of the CDR3 is 13 residues. Trimming removed 2 bases at V and 5 bases at J, with 9 bases between. In nucleotides, the CDR3 is TGTGCCAGCAGTTTAAGTGGATGGGAGACCCAGTACTTC. Translating gives CASSLSGWETQYF.

This clonotype appeared many times. DNA of the CDR3: TGTGCCAGCGCCATGGACAGGGGTCGCGAGCAGTACTTC. Amino acid sequence: CASAMDRGREQYF. This chain links TRBV18 with TRBJ2-7, with TRBD1 matching over 9 bases. Unmatched junction bases numbered 8, after V lost 8 bases and J lost 6 bases. The germline CDR1 and CDR2 sequences are KGHSH and LQKENI. The CDR3 totals 13 residues.

As concerns this clonotype: Mismatch with germline at one junction end may stem from a read error. The gene calls are TRBV10-3 and TRBJ1-2, with D unresolved. Per the germline V gene, CDR1 is ENHRY and CDR2 is SYGVKD. The CDR3 loop spans 14 amino acids. DNA for the CDR3: TGTGCCATCAGTGAGTCGAAAGTACTCTATGGCCACACCTTC. This encodes CAISESKVLYGHTF.

Ten or more counts support this clonotype. This chain links TRBV19 with TRBJ2-1; 7 bases match TRBD2. Germline-derived CDR1 and CDR2 are LNHDA and SQIVND (reference sequence). The V and J ends lost 3 bases and 4 bases, in that order; junction bases with no gene match: 6. CDR3 size: 15 residues. CDR3 sequence: CASSMGTNLYNEQFF. CDR3 coding DNA: TGTGCCAGTAGTATGGGGACTAACCTGTACAATGAGCAGTTCTTC.

This clonotype was seen many times. V usage is TRBV4-1 and J usage is TRBJ2-1, with D possibly being TRBD1 (6 bases). V dropped 0 bases and J dropped 6 bases, with 12 bases sitting between them. Germline values: CDR1 MGHRA, CDR2 YSYEKL. The CDR3 totals 15 residues. The CDR3 sequence: CASSQDAQGLNEQFF. CDR3 DNA sequence: TGCGCCAGCAGCCAAGACGCTCAGGGGCTCAATGAGCAGTTCTTC.

This clonotype was seen repeatedly, ten times or more. This chain joins TRBV5-1 and TRBJ2-1; D remains unclear. Trimming left V 2 bases short and J 5 bases short, with 14 bases between. The CDR3 is 15 residues long. The germline V gene encodes CDR1 SGHRS and CDR2 YFSETQ. The CDR3 DNA sequence: TGCGCCAGCAGCTTTAACTTGAAAAAAGACAATGAGCAGTTCTTC. It codes for CASSFNLKKDNEQFF. The full variable domain, with the rest looked up from reference TRBV5-1 and TRBJ2-1, is KAGVTQTPRYLIKTRGQQVTLSCSPISGHRSVSWYQQTPGQGLQFLFEYFSETQRNKGNFPGRFSGRQFSNSRSEMNVSTLELGDSALYLCASSFNLKKDNEQFFGPGTRLTVL.

This chain uses TRBV5-8 with TRBJ2-7; 7 nucleotides agree with TRBD2. V gave up 1 base and J gave up 5 bases; unmatched junction bases: 9. CDR1 and CDR2 (germline): SGHTS, YDEGEE. This CDR3 is built from 15 residues. CDR3 in DNA: TGTGCCAGCAGCTTGCGGTGGGGGGGGAGCAACGAGCAGTACTTC. Translated: CASSLRWGGSNEQYF. The variable domain in full, completed from reference TRBV5-8 and TRBJ2-7, reads EAGVTQSPTHLIKTRGQQATLRCSPISGHTSVYWYQQALGLGLQFLLWYDEGEERNRGNFPPRFSGRQFPNYSSELNVNALELEDSALYLCASSLRWGGSNEQYFGPGTRLTVT.

A note on this clonotype: One base away lies a much larger clone, so this may be a sequencing read error. This chain joins TRBV7-2 and TRBJ2-1, with 11 bases lining up with TRBD2. The DNA end is more similar to TRBJ2-7, so the J call may be wrong. CDR1 SGHTA and CDR2 FQGNSA come from the germline V gene. The CDR3 totals 13 residues. The CDR3 DNA reads TGTGCCATCCGACTAGCGGGATACAATGAGCAGTACTTC. Amino acids: CAIRLAGYNEQYF.

This clonotype appeared many times. The V call is TRBV28, the J call TRBJ2-1, with 10 bases identical to TRBD2. The germline gives CDR1 MDHEN, CDR2 SYDVKM. The junction had 10 bases not matched to a gene; V was cut back by 6 bases and J by 8 bases. The CDR3 is made up of 15 amino acids. The CDR3: CASRVSGTSEDEQFF. DNA of the CDR3: TGTGCCAGCAGAGTATCCGGGACTAGCGAGGATGAGCAGTTCTTC.

This clonotype was counted at least ten times. The chain couples TRBV3-1 to TRBJ2-5; 11 bases are shared with TRBD2. CDR1 is LGHDT, CDR2 YNNKEL, per germline (reference sequence). The length of the CDR3 is 16 residues. V shed 0 bases, J shed 3 bases, and the junction held 3 bases outside the gene matches. The CDR3 coding sequence is TGTGCCAGCAGCCAAGAATTGACTAGCGGGAAAGAGACCCAGTACTTC. This gives the protein CASSQELTSGKETQYF.

This clonotype was seen ten or more times. The chain joins TRBV3-1 to TRBJ2-7, with TRBD1 as a possible D gene (6 bases). Looked up from germline, CDR1 is LGHDT and CDR2 is YNNKEL (reference sequence). Deletions cut 5 bases from V and 5 bases from J, with 22 bases between. The CDR3 is made up of 16 amino acids. This CDR3 is CASSTVPQGRNHEQYF. The CDR3, as DNA: TGTGCCAGCAGCACCGTCCCGCAGGGGAGAAACCACGAGCAGTACTTC.

This clonotype was observed many times. The chain employs TRBV11-2 and TRBJ2-7; 9 bases are a match to TRBD1. The J segment lost 2 bases and the V segment lost 5 bases, leaving 7 bases of the junction unmatched. The CDR3 has 15 residues. The germline gives CDR1 SGHAT, CDR2 FQNNGV. CDR3 in DNA: TGTGCCAGCAGCCCCCCGGGACAGGGCCCCTACGAGCAGTACTTC. Protein: CASSPPGQGPYEQYF.

The rearrangement uses TRBV28 and TRBJ2-1, with 10 positions matching TRBD2. Germline-derived CDR1 and CDR2 are MDHEN and SYDVKM. Unmatched junction bases numbered 6, after V lost 5 bases and J lost 5 bases. CDR3 length: 15 residues. The CDR3 region has the DNA TGTGCCAGCAGTAACAGCGGGGGGGGCAACAATGAGCAGTTCTTC. Translating it yields CASSNSGGGNNEQFF.

Many counts were recorded for this clonotype. The chain links TRBV20-1 to TRBJ2-1; D possibly matches TRBD1 or TRBD2 (5 bases each). The CDR3 covers 15 residues. Germline CDR1 DFQATT, CDR2 SNEGSKA (reference sequence). The V gene lost 3 bases and the J gene lost 2 bases, with 14 bases spanning the gap. CDR3 DNA sequence: TGCAGTGCTAGCGACTTGGGACGTACCTACAATGAGCAGTTCTTC. Translated, it gives CSASDLGRTYNEQFF.

There are many counts of this clonotype. This chain joins TRBV6-1 and TRBJ2-1; TRBD1 is a possible D gene (6 bases). Germline V CDR1 and CDR2: MNHNS, SASEGT. The V end lost 7 bases, the J end lost 6 bases, and 22 bases lay between the germline ends. The CDR3 totals 16 residues. The CDR3 region is CASTSLRESGVNEQFF. The CDR3, as DNA: TGTGCCAGCACTTCTCTTCGAGAGTCAGGGGTCAATGAGCAGTTCTTC.

Ten or more counts support this clonotype. This rearrangement joins TRBV28 to TRBJ1-4; TRBD1 agrees at 7 bases. This CDR3 region has 15 residues. Germline V gene sequence: CDR1 MDHEN, CDR2 SYDVKM. V dropped 5 bases and J dropped 5; count of bases not matched to a gene: 8. This CDR3 is CASSRQTGLNEKLFF. The CDR3 DNA follows: TGTGCCAGCAGTCGTCAGACAGGGCTCAATGAAAAACTGTTTTTT.

The chain uses TRBV10-3 and TRBJ1-4; the match to TRBD1 covers 7 bases. CDR3 size: 13 residues. Per the germline V gene, CDR1 is ENHRY and CDR2 is SYGVKD. The V gene end was trimmed by 4 bases and the J gene end by 8 bases; junction bases not matched to a gene: 4. In nucleotides, the CDR3 is TGTGCCATCAGTGTGGGGACAGAAGAAAAACTGTTTTTT. Protein product: CAISVGTEEKLFF.

On this clonotype: A much larger clone lies a single base off, so this may be a read error. The V and J genes are TRBV6-1 and TRBJ2-7, with TRBD1 matching 7 bases. The J call may be wrong; the DNA end is better matched by TRBJ2-1. Per germline, CDR1 MNHNS and CDR2 SASEGT. CDR3 length: 15 residues. The CDR3 reads CASSPSGTANYEQFF. The CDR3 DNA reads TGTGCCAGCAGCCCCTCCGGGACAGCCAATTACGAGCAGTTCTTC.

This clonotype was observed at least ten times. J is TRBJ2-3 and V is TRBV20-1, with D possibly TRBD2 on 6 matching bases. The germline V and J ends were trimmed by 6 bases and 6 bases, with 19 bases remaining between them. Germline assignment: CDR1 DFQATT and CDR2 SNEGSKA (reference sequence). CDR3 length equals 14 residues. The CDR3 sequence: CSAATRNLTDTQYF. For the CDR3, the DNA is TGCAGTGCCGCGACTAGAAACCTCACGGATACGCAGTATTTT.

V gene TRBV5-6 combines with J gene TRBJ2-2; 7 bases fit TRBD1. Germline trimming cut 4 bases from V and 7 bases from J; bases unmatched to any gene: 7. Germline CDR1 reads SGHDT; CDR2 reads YYEEEE. The CDR3 has 14 amino acids. The CDR3 sequence: CASSEQGMGGELFF. In nucleotides, the CDR3 is TGTGCCAGCAGCGAACAGGGGATGGGCGGGGAGCTGTTTTTT.

Remarks on this clonotype: Relative to the germline gene, one junction end is altered; a read error may explain this. The chain joins TRBV5-8 to TRBJ2-3; D is unresolved. Germline V lookup: CDR1 SGHTS, CDR2 YDEGEE. This CDR3 region has 13 residues. In DNA form, the CDR3 reads TGTGCCAGCACCTTGTTTGAGCGAGATACGCAGTATTTT. Its translation: CASTLFERDTQYF.

This clonotype was seen only a few times. A read error is possible here, since a much larger clone lies one base away. This rearrangement joins TRBV6-4 to TRBJ1-1, with D unresolved. Trimming removed 9 bases from V and 1 base from J, with 3 bases in between. The CDR3 covers 10 residues. Per germline, CDR1 MRHNA and CDR2 SNTAGT. The CDR3, as DNA: TGTGCCAGAAGGAACACTGAAGCTTTCTTT. It translates to CARRNTEAFF.

This clonotype was counted ten times or more. The chain couples TRBV15 to TRBJ2-4; D perhaps matches TRBD1 (6 bases). Trimming removed 2 bases at V and 9 bases at J, with 17 bases between. The CDR3 loop spans 15 amino acids. Germline CDR1 reads LNHNV; CDR2 reads YYDKDF (reference sequence). CDR3 sequence: CATSRTRGGGSIQYF. The CDR3 region has the DNA TGTGCCACCAGCAGAACCCGAGGGGGTGGGAGCATTCAGTACTTC.